This T cell receptor (beta chain) stems from a study of blood T cells in healthy people across ages. This clonotype has just a few counts. This CDR3 is 13 amino acids long. The germline V gene encodes CDR1 SEHNR and CDR2 FQNEAQ (reference sequence). The V and J ends lost 4 bases and 2 bases respectively, with 8 bases between them. A second PCR of about 7 to 11 cycles used a sample-barcoded 5' primer and a J-beta primer mix. From the 5' RACE reads, TCRdb called clonotypes with MiXCR, one entry per CDR3 protein. The sample shows approximately 1.5 million distinct CDR3 sequences, about 45% of them seen only once.

The TCR originated in a woman under 30 in good health. V and J are TRBV7-9 and TRBJ2-5, with D possibly being TRBD2 (6 bases). Material: blood. The CDR3 region is CASSWDLQETQYF. The CDR3 bases are TGTGCCAGCAGCTGGGACTTACAAGAGACCCAGTACTTC.